A selection of T cell receptor beta chains follows, all from one sample in a study of blood T cell repertoires in COVID-19. The table came from immunoSEQ multiplex PCR; TCRdb's copy has only in-frame clones and leaves some out. The sample records under 350,000 clones, 70% to 90% being singletons. Input material: peripheral blood. Receptor source: a woman between 65 and 79 years old with acute or convalescent COVID-19. Each CDR3 is given with its conserved first and last residue. D genes are given only for firm matches. For some rows the clone size is stated as once, few or many, or as a class when expanded; others skip it.

CDR3	DNA	size	J	D	V
CASSSTGAGEKLFF	TGTGCCAGCAGCTCGACAGGGGCGGGAGAAAAACTGTTTTTT	-	TRBJ1-4	TRBD1	TRBV5-6
CASMKPGTEAFF	TGTGCCAGCATGAAACCCGGCACTGAAGCTTTCTTT	-	TRBJ1-1	-	TRBV25-1
CAISPGVSGNTIYF	TGTGCCATCAGTCCGGGAGTCTCTGGAAACACCATATATTTT	-	TRBJ1-3	-	TRBV10-3
CASSFTRRGGPTDTQYF	TGCGCCAGCAGCTTTACCCGGAGGGGGGGCCCCACAGATACGCAGTATTTT	-	TRBJ2-3	-	TRBV5-1
CASSGMNTEAFF	TGTGCCAGCAGCGGTATGAACACTGAAGCTTTCTTT	few	TRBJ1-1	-	TRBV9
CASSVGGEGAEAFF	TGTGCCAGCAGTGTGGGAGGGGAAGGGGCTGAAGCTTTCTTT	-	TRBJ1-1	-	TRBV2
CASRVAGKGSPLHF	TGTGCCAGCAGGGTGGCAGGGAAGGGTTCACCCCTCCACTTT	-	TRBJ1-6	-	TRBV6-5
CASSLREGLPLHF	TGTGCCAGCAGCTTACGGGAGGGGTTACCCCTCCACTTT	-	TRBJ1-6	-	TRBV11-1
CASSLGQGAQYEQYF	TGTGCCAGCAGCTTAGGTCAGGGGGCGCAGTACGAGCAGTACTTC	-	TRBJ2-7	TRBD1	TRBV11-2
CASTLDRAGEKLFF	TGTGCCAGCACCCTGGACAGGGCTGGAGAAAAACTGTTTTTT	-	TRBJ1-4	TRBD1	TRBV2
CASSVEGVWEAFF	TGTGCCAGCAGCGTCGAGGGGGTCTGGGAAGCTTTCTTT	-	TRBJ1-1	-	TRBV7-9
CASSPRQGAVEAFF	TGTGCCAGCAGCCCTCGACAGGGGGCGGTTGAAGCTTTCTTT	-	TRBJ1-1	TRBD1	TRBV11-2
CASSEARGWQPQHF	TGTGCCAGCAGTGAAGCGCGGGGGTGGCAGCCCCAGCATTTT	-	TRBJ1-5	-	TRBV2
CASKAGTLLGLGINEQFF	TGTGCCAGTAAGGCAGGGACTCTGTTGGGGCTAGGAATAAATGAGCAGTTCTTC	-	TRBJ2-1	-	TRBV19
CASNQNSFFEAFF	TGTGCCAGCAATCAGAACAGCTTTTTTGAAGCTTTCTTT	once	TRBJ1-1	-	TRBV2